This T cell receptor (beta chain) came from a study of blood T cell repertoires in COVID-19. Study context: The origin of the acute and convalescent COVID-19 samples was the United States, Italy and Spain.

CDR3 size: 16 residues. The germline gives CDR1 SGHVS, CDR2 FNYEAQ. V shed 5 bases, J shed 4 bases, and the junction held 8 bases outside the gene matches. Sequenced by immunoSEQ multiplex PCR; TCRdb stores in-frame clones only, minus some. The sample includes roughly 80,000 clones, 86% of them seen just once. The sequence was collected from a woman in her fifties or sixties with acute or convalescent COVID-19. Sequenced material: peripheral blood. The chain is built from TRBV7-6 and TRBJ2-1, with 10 bases identical to TRBD2. The CDR3 loop is CASSGLSGRSYNEQFF. DNA of the CDR3: TGTGCCAGCAGCGGCCTTAGCGGGAGGTCTTACAATGAGCAGTTCTTC.